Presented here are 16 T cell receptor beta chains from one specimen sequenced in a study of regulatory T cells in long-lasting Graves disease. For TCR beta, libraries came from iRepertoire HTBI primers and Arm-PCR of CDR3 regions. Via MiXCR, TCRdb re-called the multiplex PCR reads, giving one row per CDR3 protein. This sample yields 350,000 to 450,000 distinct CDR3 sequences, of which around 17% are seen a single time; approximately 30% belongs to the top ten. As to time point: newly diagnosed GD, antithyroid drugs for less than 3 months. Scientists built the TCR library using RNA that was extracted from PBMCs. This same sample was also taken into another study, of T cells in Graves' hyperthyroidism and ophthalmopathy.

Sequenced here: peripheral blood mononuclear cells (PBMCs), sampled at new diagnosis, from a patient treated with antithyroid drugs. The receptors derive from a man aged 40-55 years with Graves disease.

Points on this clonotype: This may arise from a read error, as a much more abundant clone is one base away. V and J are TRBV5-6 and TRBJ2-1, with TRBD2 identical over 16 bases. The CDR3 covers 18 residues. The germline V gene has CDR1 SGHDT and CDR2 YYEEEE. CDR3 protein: CAGSPTGTSGGAVNEQFF. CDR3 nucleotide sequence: TGTGCCGGCAGCCCGACCGGGACTAGCGGGGGGGCCGTAAATGAGCAGTTCTTC.

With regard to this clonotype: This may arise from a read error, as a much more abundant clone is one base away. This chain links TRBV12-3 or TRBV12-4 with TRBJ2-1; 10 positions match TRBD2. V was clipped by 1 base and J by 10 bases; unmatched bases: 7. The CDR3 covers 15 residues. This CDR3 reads CASSLEAAGGGEQFF. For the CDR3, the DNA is TGTGCCAGCAGTTTAGAGGCAGCGGGGGGGGGGGAGCAGTTCTTC.

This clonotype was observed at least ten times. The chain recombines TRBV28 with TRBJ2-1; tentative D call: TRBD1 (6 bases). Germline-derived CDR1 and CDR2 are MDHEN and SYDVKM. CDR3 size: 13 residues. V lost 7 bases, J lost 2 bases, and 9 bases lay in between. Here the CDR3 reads CASTTGTYNEQFF. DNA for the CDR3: TGTGCCAGCACGACAGGAACCTACAATGAGCAGTTCTTC.

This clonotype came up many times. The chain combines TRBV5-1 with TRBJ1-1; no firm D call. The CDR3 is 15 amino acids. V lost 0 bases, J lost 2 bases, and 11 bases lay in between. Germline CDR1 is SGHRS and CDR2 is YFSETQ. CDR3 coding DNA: TGCGCCAGCAGCTTGGACAGCAGCGTAAACACTGAAGCTTTCTTT. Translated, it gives CASSLDSSVNTEAFF.

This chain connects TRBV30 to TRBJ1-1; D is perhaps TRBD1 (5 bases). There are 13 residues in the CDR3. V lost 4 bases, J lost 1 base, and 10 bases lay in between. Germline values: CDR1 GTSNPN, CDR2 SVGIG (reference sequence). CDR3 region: CAWTPDRNTEAFF. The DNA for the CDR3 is TGTGCCTGGACCCCTGACAGGAACACTGAAGCTTTCTTT.

The CDR3 nucleotides are TGTGCCCTAGGGACGCCCACGGGGCAGTACTTC. Its translation is CALGTPTGQYF. The chain links TRBV10-3 to TRBJ2-7; D might be TRBD1 or TRBD2, each matching 5 bases. Germline loops: CDR1 ENHRY, CDR2 SYGVKD. The CDR3 runs 11 residues. V was cut by 11 bases and J by 9 bases, with 17 bases left in between.

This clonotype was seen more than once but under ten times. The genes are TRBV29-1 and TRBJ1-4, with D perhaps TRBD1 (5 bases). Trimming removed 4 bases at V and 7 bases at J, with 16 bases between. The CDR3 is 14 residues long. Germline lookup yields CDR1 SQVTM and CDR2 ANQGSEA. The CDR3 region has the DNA TGCAGCGTTGTGGTTTCGGGGGTTGGTGAAAAACTGTTTTTT. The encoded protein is CSVVVSGVGEKLFF.

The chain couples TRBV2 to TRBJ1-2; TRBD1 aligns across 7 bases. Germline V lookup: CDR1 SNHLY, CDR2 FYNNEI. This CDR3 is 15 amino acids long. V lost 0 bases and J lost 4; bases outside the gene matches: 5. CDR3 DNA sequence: TGTGCCAGCAGTGAAGCGGTGACAGGGATCTATGGCTACACCTTC. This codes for CASSEAVTGIYGYTF.

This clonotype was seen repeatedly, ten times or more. The CDR3 nucleotides are TGTGCCAGCAGCTTTGCCCTAATCGTACGTGAGCAGTTCTTC. Translated: CASSFALIVREQFF. This sequence joins TRBV7-2 and TRBJ2-1; D gene unclear. The CDR3 runs to 14 residues. Germline V gene sequence: CDR1 SGHTA, CDR2 FQGNSA. V was trimmed by 3 bases and J by 9 bases, leaving 15 bases between them.

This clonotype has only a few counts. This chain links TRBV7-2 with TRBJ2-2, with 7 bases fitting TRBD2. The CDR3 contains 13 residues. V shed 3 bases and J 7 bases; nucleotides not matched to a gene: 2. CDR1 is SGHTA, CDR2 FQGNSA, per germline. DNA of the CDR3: TGTGCCAGCAGCTTCGGGGGGATCGGGGAGCTGTTTTTT. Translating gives CASSFGGIGELFF. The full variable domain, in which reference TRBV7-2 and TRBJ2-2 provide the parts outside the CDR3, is GAGVSQSPSNKVTEKGKDVELRCDPISGHTALYWYRQSLGQGLEFLIYFQGNSAPDKSGLPSDRFSAERTGGSVSTLTIQRTQQEDSAVYLCASSFGGIGELFFGEGSRLTVL.

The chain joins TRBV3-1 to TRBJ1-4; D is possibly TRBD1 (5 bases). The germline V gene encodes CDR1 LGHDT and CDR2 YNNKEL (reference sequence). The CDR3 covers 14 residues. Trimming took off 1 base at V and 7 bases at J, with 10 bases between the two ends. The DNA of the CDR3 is TGTGCCAGCAGCCAAGGGGCAGGGAGTGAAAAACTGTTTTTT. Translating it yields CASSQGAGSEKLFF.

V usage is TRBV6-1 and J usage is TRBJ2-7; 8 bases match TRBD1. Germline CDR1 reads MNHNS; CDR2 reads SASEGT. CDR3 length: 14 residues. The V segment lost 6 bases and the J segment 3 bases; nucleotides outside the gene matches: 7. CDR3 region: CASSRGQAGYEQYF. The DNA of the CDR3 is TGTGCCAGCAGCCGGGGACAGGCAGGCTACGAGCAGTACTTC.

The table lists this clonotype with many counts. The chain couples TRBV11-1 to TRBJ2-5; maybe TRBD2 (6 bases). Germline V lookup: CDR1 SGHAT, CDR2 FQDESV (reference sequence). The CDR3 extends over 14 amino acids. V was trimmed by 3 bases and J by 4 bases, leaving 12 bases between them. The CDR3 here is CASSFRLEGETQYF. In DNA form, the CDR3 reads TGTGCCAGCAGCTTCCGACTAGAAGGAGAGACCCAGTACTTC.

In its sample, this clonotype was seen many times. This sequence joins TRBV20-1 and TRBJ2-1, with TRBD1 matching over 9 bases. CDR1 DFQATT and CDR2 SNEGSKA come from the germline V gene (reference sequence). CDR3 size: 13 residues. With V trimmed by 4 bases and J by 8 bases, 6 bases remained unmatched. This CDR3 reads CSAIGTGFDEQFF. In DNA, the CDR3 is TGCAGTGCTATAGGGACAGGGTTCGATGAGCAGTTCTTC.

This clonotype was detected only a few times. The CDR3 protein is CATEYGSLQETQYF. Written as DNA, the CDR3 is TGTGCCACCGAGTACGGGAGTTTACAAGAGACCCAGTACTTC. The V gene is TRBV28, the J gene TRBJ2-5, with a weak D call TRBD2 (6 bases). Trimming stripped 10 bases from V and 2 bases from J, with 17 bases between. CDR1 is MDHEN and CDR2 is SYDVKM in the germline V gene. CDR3 length: 14 residues.

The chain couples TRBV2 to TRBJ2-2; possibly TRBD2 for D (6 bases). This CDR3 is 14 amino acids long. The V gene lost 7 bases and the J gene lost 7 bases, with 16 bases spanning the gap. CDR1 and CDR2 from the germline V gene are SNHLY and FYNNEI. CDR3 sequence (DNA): TGTGCCAGCACCCCGGGCCCCGGGGGCGGGGAGCTGTTTTTT. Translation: CASTPGPGGGELFF. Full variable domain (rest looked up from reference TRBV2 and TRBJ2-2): EPEVTQTPSHQVTQMGQEVILRCVPISNHLYFYWYRQILGQKVEFLVSFYNNEISEKSEIFDDQFSVERPDGSNFTLKIRSTKLEDSAMYFCASTPGPGGGELFFGEGSRLTVL.